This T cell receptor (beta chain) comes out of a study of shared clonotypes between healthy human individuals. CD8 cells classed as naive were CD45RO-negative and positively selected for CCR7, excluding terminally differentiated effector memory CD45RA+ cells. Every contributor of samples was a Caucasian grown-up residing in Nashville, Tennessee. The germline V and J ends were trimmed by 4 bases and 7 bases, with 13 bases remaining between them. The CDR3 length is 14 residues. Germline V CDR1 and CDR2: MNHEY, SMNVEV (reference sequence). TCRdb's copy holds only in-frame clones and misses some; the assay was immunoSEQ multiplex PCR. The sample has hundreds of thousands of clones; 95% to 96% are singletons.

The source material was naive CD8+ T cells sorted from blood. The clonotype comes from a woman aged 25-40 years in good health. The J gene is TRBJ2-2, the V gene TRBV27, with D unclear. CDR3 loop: CASSSLDGNGELFF. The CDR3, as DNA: TGTGCCAGCAGTTCATTGGACGGAAACGGGGAGCTGTTTTTT.